Given below is one T cell receptor (beta chain) in context. This specimen belongs to a study of blood T cell repertoires in COVID-19. Background on the study: Researchers got acute and convalescent COVID-19 samples from the United States, Italy and Spain. Sources were T cells, B-cell-depleted T cells, or PBMCs; the material itself was cDNA or gDNA.

How the authors handled the data: Researchers report that nucleated cell counts were estimated from reference gene primer amplification. Assay: immunoSEQ multiplex PCR; the TCRdb copy retains only in-frame clones and omits some. The V and J calls and clone size are taken from that table; D and trimming were inferred from the DNA. The data show over 70,000 clones, 85% to 90% seen once. The CDR3 covers 13 residues. CDR1 and CDR2 from the germline V gene are MNHEY and SVGAGI. With 6 bases clipped from V and 6 bases from J, the junction kept 5 bases outside the gene matches. Sequences were obtained from peripheral blood. The clonotype was recovered from a woman over 75 with active or convalescent COVID-19. The V and J genes are TRBV6-5 and TRBJ2-7; 10 positions match TRBD1. CDR3: CASRVTGGGEQYF. The CDR3 nucleotides read TGTGCCAGCAGGGTGACAGGGGGCGGCGAGCAGTACTTC.